A single sample gave rise to the 26 T cell receptor beta chains below, sequenced in a study of CD8 T cells in ankylosing spondylitis. Antigens for these TCRs are unknown. A single record per CDR3 protein comes from TCRdb applying MiXCR to the 5' RACE reads. Of a few hundred thousand distinct CDR3 sequences in the sample, approximately 11% were seen once. Regarding the study as a whole: There was a TCR beta motif, made of eight highly homologous variants, that appeared characteristic of ankylosing spondylitis blood.

Sequenced input: blood, either unsorted or a sorted T cell fraction (not recorded which). The receptor source for this set is a male donor with ankylosing spondylitis.

This clonotype turned up a few times. This chain links TRBV11-2 with TRBJ1-1, with D unclear. The CDR3 covers 14 residues. Trimming shortened V by 0 bases and J by 4 bases, and 9 bases separated the two germline ends. Germline V gene lookup returns CDR1 SGHAT and CDR2 FQNNGV. CDR3 sequence: CASSLDRAGTEAFF. The CDR3 region has the DNA TGTGCCAGCAGCTTAGACCGGGCCGGCACTGAAGCTTTCTTT.

This chain joins TRBV7-9 and TRBJ1-4; D unclear. The V and J ends lost 0 bases and 8 bases respectively, with 10 bases between them. CDR3 size: 14 residues. Germline CDR1 and CDR2: SEHNR and FQNEAQ (reference sequence). CDR3 protein: CASSLATGLEKLFF. The CDR3, as DNA: TGTGCCAGCAGCTTAGCGACGGGTCTGGAAAAACTGTTTTTT.

This clonotype was recorded at least ten times. This chain links TRBV7-9 with TRBJ2-3; D remains ambiguous. This CDR3 has 14 amino acids. CDR1 is SEHNR and CDR2 is FQNEAQ in the germline V gene (reference sequence). Trimming pared 2 bases from V and 4 bases from J, leaving 10 bases between. The CDR3 DNA reads as TGTGCCAGCAGCTTATTGCTCCCCCCAGATACGCAGTATTTT. Translating gives CASSLLLPPDTQYF.

On this clonotype: The CDR3 does not end in the conserved phenylalanine or tryptophan, so this is likely a read error. The rearrangement uses TRBV20-1 and TRBJ1-1, with a tentative D call TRBD1 (5 bases). The V end was cut by 1 base, the J end by 5 bases, with 17 bases between. CDR1 and CDR2 from the germline V gene are DFQATT and SNEGSKA (reference sequence). The CDR3 runs to 15 residues. The CDR3 sequence is CSARGLETGGTEAFY. In nucleotides, the CDR3 is TGCAGTGCTAGAGGGCTAGAGACCGGGGGAACTGAAGCTTTCTAT.

This clonotype was counted between two and nine times. V usage is TRBV10-2 and J usage is TRBJ2-7; D may be TRBD2 (6 bases). V gave up 7 bases and J gave up 0 bases, with 10 bases separating them. The CDR3 sequence is 13 residues long. Germline assignment: CDR1 WSHSY and CDR2 SAAADI. CDR3 sequence reads: CASIEDYSYEQYF. CDR3 nucleotide sequence: TGCGCCAGCATCGAGGACTACTCCTACGAGCAGTACTTC.

This clonotype was detected a few times. This chain connects TRBV7-9 to TRBJ2-3, with 12 bases fitting TRBD2. Germline-derived CDR1 and CDR2 are SEHNR and FQNEAQ (reference sequence). V trimming: 3 bases; J trimming: 4 bases; junction bases outside the gene matches: 5. The CDR3 covers 16 residues. The CDR3 sequence is CASSFRLAGVPDTQYF. The CDR3 DNA is TGTGCCAGCAGCTTCCGACTAGCGGGGGTCCCAGATACGCAGTATTTT. The variable domain in full, completed from reference TRBV7-9 and TRBJ2-3, reads DTGVSQNPRHKITKRGQNVTFRCDPISEHNRLYWYRQTLGQGPEFLTYFQNEAQLEKSRLLSDRFSAERPKGSFSTLEIQRTEQGDSAMYLCASSFRLAGVPDTQYFGPGTRLTVL.

This clonotype was seen a few times. V usage is TRBV30 and J usage is TRBJ2-5; possibly TRBD1 for D (5 bases). With 3 bases removed from V and 4 bases from J, the gap between germline ends came to 15 bases. CDR1 and CDR2 from the germline V gene are GTSNPN and SVGIG (reference sequence). The CDR3 has 14 residues. The CDR3 loop is CAWRDAGRGETQYF. The CDR3 coding sequence is TGTGCCTGGAGGGACGCAGGGCGCGGAGAGACCCAGTACTTC.

V gene TRBV28 combines with J gene TRBJ1-5, with D possibly TRBD1 on 5 matching bases. Between the trimmed V and J ends, which lost 5 bases and 3 bases, there was a span of 14 bases. CDR3 length equals 15 residues. CDR1 is MDHEN and CDR2 is SYDVKM in the germline V gene. The CDR3: CASSRGGGFNQPQHF. The CDR3 nucleotides are TGTGCCAGCAGTCGGGGGGGTGGTTTCAATCAGCCCCAGCATTTT. Supplemented by reference TRBV28 and TRBJ1-5, the full variable domain reads DVKVTQSSRYLVKRTGEKVFLECVQDMDHENMFWYRQDPGLGLRLIYFSYDVKMKEKGDIPEGYSVSREKKERFSLILESASTNQTSMYLCASSRGGGFNQPQHFGDGTRLSIL.

Comment on this clonotype: At one end the junction does not follow the germline gene, possibly because of a read error. The rearrangement uses TRBV11-3 and TRBJ2-7; 7 positions match TRBD2. The CDR3 totals 14 residues. Germline loops: CDR1 SGHNT, CDR2 YENEEA. The CDR3 spells CASSPAGFSHEQYF. In DNA, the CDR3 is TGTGCCAGCAGCCCAGCGGGATTCTCCCACGAGCAGTACTTC.

This clonotype was counted at least ten times. The CDR3 reads CASSLVSVLNQPQHF. The DNA for the CDR3 is TGTGCCAGCAGTTTAGTTTCGGTACTCAATCAGCCCCAGCATTTT. The chain is built from TRBV27 and TRBJ1-5; D is unresolved. CDR1 MNHEY and CDR2 SMNVEV come from the germline V gene (reference sequence). V was trimmed by 2 bases and J by 3 bases, leaving 11 bases between them. The length of the CDR3 is 15 residues.

V gene TRBV18 combines with J gene TRBJ1-1; D may be TRBD1 (5 bases). The CDR3 totals 15 residues. V was pared by 1 base and J by 1 base, with 10 bases between. CDR1 and CDR2 from the germline V gene are KGHSH and LQKENI. The CDR3 reads CASSPLQVGNTEAFF. The CDR3 nucleotides read TGTGCCAGCTCACCACTACAGGTTGGGAACACTGAAGCTTTCTTT.

This clonotype was observed many times. The genes are TRBV12-3 or TRBV12-4 and TRBJ1-2; D not certain. The CDR3 extends over 11 amino acids. V was trimmed by 1 base and J by 9 bases, leaving 6 bases between them. The CDR3 loop reads CASSLGGSYTF. CDR3 nucleotide sequence: TGTGCCAGCAGTTTAGGAGGGAGCTACACCTTC.

This clonotype turned up a few times. The chain joins TRBV2 to TRBJ1-6; D unclear. Germline loops: CDR1 SNHLY, CDR2 FYNNEI. V was clipped by 4 bases and J by 0 bases, with 10 bases between them. The CDR3 is 16 residues long. The CDR3 spells CASSGLGSSYNSPLHF. The DNA for the CDR3 is TGTGCCAGCAGTGGATTGGGAAGCTCCTATAATTCACCCCTCCACTTT.

The gene calls are TRBV5-5 and TRBJ1-1, with D tentatively TRBD1 (5 bases). Trimming took off 0 bases at V and 9 bases at J, with 15 bases between the two ends. The V gene's germline CDR1 is SGHKS and CDR2 YYEKEE (reference sequence). The CDR3 covers 14 residues. In DNA form, the CDR3 reads TGTGCCAGCAGCTTGGGGGGCCCCTCGACGAAAGCTTTCTTT. Protein sequence: CASSLGGPSTKAFF.

This chain links TRBV29-1 with TRBJ2-2; D remains ambiguous. Germline V gene sequence: CDR1 SQVTM, CDR2 ANQGSEA. V lost 3 bases and J 1 base, leaving 9 bases between the germline ends. The CDR3 is 14 residues long. The CDR3 reads CSVELAVNTGELFF. The CDR3 DNA sequence: TGCAGCGTTGAGTTGGCGGTGAACACCGGGGAGCTGTTTTTT.

There are many counts of this clonotype. The CDR3: CSVVAGGGETQYF. The DNA for the CDR3 is TGCAGCGTTGTTGCGGGAGGGGGAGAGACCCAGTACTTC. The gene calls are TRBV29-1 and TRBJ2-5, with 9 bases aligning to TRBD2. With 4 bases clipped from V and 4 bases from J, the junction kept 4 bases outside the gene matches. The CDR3 contains 13 residues. In germline, CDR1 is SQVTM, CDR2 ANQGSEA.

This chain links TRBV14 with TRBJ1-1; D not resolved. This CDR3 is built from 14 residues. Germline V CDR1 and CDR2: SGHDN, FVKESK. Trimming stripped 3 bases from V and 4 bases from J, with 12 bases between. The DNA for the CDR3 is TGTGCCAGCAGCCATGCGACTGATCGCACTGAAGCTTTCTTT. It is translated as CASSHATDRTEAFF.

The chain combines TRBV30 with TRBJ1-6; D possibly corresponds to TRBD1 (6 bases). Trimming removed 4 bases at V and 9 bases at J, with 16 bases between. Germline loops: CDR1 GTSNPN, CDR2 SVGIG (reference sequence). CDR3 length equals 14 residues. DNA for the CDR3: TGTGCCTGGATTCCCAGGGGCTTTGGTTCACCCCTCCACTTT. It encodes CAWIPRGFGSPLHF.

This clonotype was observed at least ten times. CDR3 amino acids: CSANGQGRSEQYF. The CDR3 DNA reads as TGCAGTGCTAATGGACAGGGCCGGTCCGAGCAGTACTTC. The chain has TRBV20-1 and TRBJ2-7; 8 bases are a match to TRBD1. Trimming at V came to 4 bases and at J to 6 bases, leaving 8 bases not matched to a gene. Germline CDR1 reads DFQATT; CDR2 reads SNEGSKA (reference sequence). This CDR3 contains 13 residues.

The chain combines TRBV25-1 with TRBJ1-4, with D tentatively TRBD1 (5 bases). Germline V gene lookup returns CDR1 MGHDK and CDR2 SYGVNS. This CDR3 comprises 15 residues. V was cut by 1 base and J by 1 base, with 7 bases left in between. The CDR3 nucleotides are TGTGCCAGCAGTGAATGGAGGGGAACTAATGAAAAACTGTTTTTT. It yields the protein CASSEWRGTNEKLFF.

This clonotype was seen a handful of times. The V and J genes are TRBV20-1 and TRBJ2-1; D may be TRBD2 (5 bases). CDR3 length: 11 residues. The ends were cut back, 5 bases at V and 4 bases at J, with 6 bases in the middle. In germline, CDR1 is DFQATT, CDR2 SNEGSKA (reference sequence). The CDR3 DNA reads TGCAGTGCTCGGACTTACAATGAGCAGTTCTTC. Amino acid sequence: CSARTYNEQFF.

Concerning this clonotype: Possible read error: a much larger clone is one base away. The chain employs TRBV12-3 or TRBV12-4 and TRBJ1-1; maybe TRBD1 (6 bases). This CDR3 is built from 14 residues. The V gene lost 5 bases and the J gene lost 4 bases, with 14 bases spanning the gap. DNA of the CDR3: TGTGCCAGCAGTCCCAGAAGGGGGATCACTGAAGCTTTCTTT. It codes for CASSPRRGITEAFF.

This clonotype was detected only a few times. The J gene is TRBJ2-2, the V gene TRBV3-1; D is uncertain. The CDR3 runs to 16 residues. Germline V gives CDR1 LGHDT, CDR2 YNNKEL (reference sequence). Trimming took 2 bases from V and 0 from J, leaving 10 bases between them. CDR3 DNA sequence: TGTGCCAGCAGCCAACTCCGACGGACGAACACCGGGGAGCTGTTTTTT. Translation gives CASSQLRRTNTGELFF.

This chain links TRBV19 with TRBJ1-2; no clear D gene. The V gene lost 2 bases and the J gene lost 3 bases, with 7 bases spanning the gap. The CDR3 has 13 residues. Germline V gene data show CDR1 as LNHDA and CDR2 as SQIVND (reference sequence). CDR3 sequence reads: CASSIKLHYGYTF. In nucleotides, the CDR3 is TGTGCCAGTAGTATAAAGCTACACTATGGCTACACCTTC. Using reference TRBV19 and TRBJ1-2 for the parts outside the CDR3, the full variable domain is DGGITQSPKYLFRKEGQNVTLSCEQNLNHDAMYWYRQDPGQGLRLIYYSQIVNDFQKGDIAEGYSVSREKKESFPLTVTSAQKNPTAFYLCASSIKLHYGYTFGSGTRLTVV.

As concerns this clonotype: This could be a read error, since a much larger clone is one nucleotide away. CDR3 nucleotide sequence: TGTGCCATCAGCATTAGCGGCCAGTACGAGGAGTACGTC. Amino acid sequence: CAISISGQYEEYV. V and J are TRBV10-3 and TRBJ2-7, with D possibly being TRBD2 (6 bases). Germline V gene sequence: CDR1 ENHRY, CDR2 SYGVKD. The CDR3 spans 13 residues.

This clonotype was recorded many times. The V gene is TRBV29-1, the J gene TRBJ1-2; D remains unclear. V was trimmed by 5 bases and J by 5 bases, leaving 9 bases between them. The CDR3 is made up of 11 amino acids. Germline loops: CDR1 SQVTM, CDR2 ANQGSEA. The CDR3 region is CSVFGVYGYTF. The CDR3 DNA is TGCAGCGTTTTCGGGGTGTATGGCTACACCTTC.